Sequencing of this T cell receptor (beta chain) was carried out in a study of T cells in Graves' hyperthyroidism and ophthalmopathy. Study-wide results and limits: Most expanded thyroid clonotypes above 0.001 recurred in blood. The model foresaw ophthalmopathy a median around 6.4 months prior to onset.

The investigators amplified TCR beta CDR3 regions from RNA transcripts. When the TCR CDR3 underwent first-round RT-PCR, the HTBI primer set was used. MiXCR, run by TCRdb on the multiplex PCR reads, gives a single entry per CDR3 protein. The sample has some 490,000 distinct CDR3 sequences, 20% to 25% seen once. Per the germline V gene, CDR1 is LNHDA and CDR2 is SQIVND (reference sequence). This CDR3 spans 14 amino acids. V was pared by 11 bases and J by 5 bases, with 13 bases of the junction left unmatched. Investigators excluded patients with uncontrolled infection, other autoimmune disease, pregnancy or lactation. A word on this clonotype: As yet, its antigen is unknown.

The chain recombines TRBV19 with TRBJ2-3; 7 nucleotides match TRBD2. The TCR sequence derives from a woman between 65 and 79 years old with Graves' ophthalmopathy. Specimen: blood. As DNA, the CDR3 is TGTGCCTCCAGCGGGAATGTTTTCATAGATACGCAGTATTTT. It is translated as CASSGNVFIDTQYF.